The present T cell receptor (beta chain) was sequenced within a study of cytomegalovirus exposure and HLA in healthy donors. Study findings and constraints: Rarity marked most TCR sequences, yet some public TCRs occurred in many donors.

V lost 0 bases and J 6 bases, leaving 14 bases between the germline ends. This CDR3 is 16 amino acids long. CDR1 and CDR2 (germline): LNHNV, YYDKDF (reference sequence). Healthy bone marrow donors made up the donor group. The PCR was carried out with 60 Vbeta primers and 13 Jbeta primers. Clones were sequenced by immunoSEQ multiplex PCR, and TCRdb holds only the in-frame ones, with some missing. Listed are around 40,000 clones; 8.9% falls within the top ten. As concerns this clone: The antigen is undetermined.

The receptor was derived from a man aged 40-50 years in good health and CMV-seropositive. The J gene is TRBJ1-4, the V gene TRBV15; D not resolved. Sequenced input: PBMCs. The CDR3 DNA sequence: TGTGCCACCAGCAGAGATCGTGGCAGGTCACATGAAAAACTGTTTTTT. The encoded protein is CATSRDRGRSHEKLFF.